This is a list of T cell receptor beta chains from one sample in a study of blood T cells in healthy people across ages. TCRdb reprocessed the 5' RACE reads with MiXCR, giving one entry per CDR3 protein. The sample records approximately 1,000,000 distinct CDR3 sequences, 40% to 55% being singletons. The sequenced material came from blood. The receptors were sampled from a woman aged 60-70 years in good health. Each CDR3 is given with its conserved first and last residue. Fields, in order: D gene, V gene, clone size, J gene, CDR3 protein, CDR3 DNA. D genes are given only for firm matches. Expanded clones are given a class, and other clones once, few, many or no size at all.

d_gene: TRBD1
v_gene: TRBV20-1
abundance: NA
j_gene: TRBJ2-2
CDR3aa: CSLKGQGDTGELFF
CDR3nt: TGCAGCCTCAAGGGGCAGGGGGACACCGGGGAGCTGTTTTTT

d_gene: TRBD1
v_gene: TRBV6-5
abundance: NA
j_gene: TRBJ2-7
CDR3aa: CASSYRFTQGAVYEQYF
CDR3nt: TGTGCCAGCAGTTACCGTTTTACGCAGGGGGCCGTCTACGAGCAGTACTTC

d_gene: NA
v_gene: TRBV15
abundance: few
j_gene: TRBJ2-1
CDR3aa: CATSRDQGSGIEQFF
CDR3nt: TGTGCCACCAGCAGAGATCAGGGCAGCGGTATTGAGCAGTTCTTC

d_gene: TRBD1
v_gene: TRBV12-3/TRBV12-4
abundance: NA
j_gene: TRBJ1-5
CDR3aa: CASSKDRGSNRPQHF
CDR3nt: TGTGCCAGCAGTAAGGACAGGGGGAGCAATCGGCCCCAGCATTTT

d_gene: TRBD2
v_gene: TRBV27
abundance: NA
j_gene: TRBJ2-1
CDR3aa: CASSTYSGTYNEQFF
CDR3nt: TGTGCCAGCAGTACCTATAGCGGGACTTACAATGAGCAGTTCTTC

d_gene: NA
v_gene: TRBV6-5
abundance: NA
j_gene: TRBJ2-7
CDR3aa: CTSSYSISSSYEQYF
CDR3nt: TGTACCAGCAGTTACTCGATCTCCAGCTCCTACGAGCAGTACTTC

d_gene: TRBD2
v_gene: TRBV11-2
abundance: few
j_gene: TRBJ2-7
CDR3aa: CASSQRGTSYYEQYF
CDR3nt: TGTGCCAGCAGTCAACGCGGGACTAGTTACTACGAGCAGTACTTC

d_gene: NA
v_gene: TRBV21-1
abundance: NA
j_gene: TRBJ1-2
CDR3aa: CASNLRGQGPLNYGYTF
CDR3nt: TGTGCCAGCAATCTTCGGGGACAGGGTCCGTTAAACTATGGCTACACCTTC

d_gene: NA
v_gene: TRBV6-1
abundance: once
j_gene: TRBJ2-5
CDR3aa: CAVGDDNNEQYF
CDR3nt: TGTGCCGTAGGCGACGATAACAATGAGCAGTACTTC

d_gene: NA
v_gene: TRBV4-2
abundance: NA
j_gene: TRBJ1-4
CDR3aa: CASSQDHRGTRTQKLFF
CDR3nt: TGTGCCAGCAGCCAAGATCACCGCGGGACAAGGACCCAAAAACTGTTTTTT

d_gene: TRBD1
v_gene: TRBV20-1
abundance: NA
j_gene: TRBJ1-5
CDR3aa: CSAVGQGRQPQHF
CDR3nt: TGCAGTGCTGTGGGACAGGGGAGACAGCCCCAGCATTTT

d_gene: NA
v_gene: TRBV6-2/TRBV6-3
abundance: few
j_gene: TRBJ2-3
CDR3aa: CASSITSTDTQYF
CDR3nt: TGTGCCAGCTCTATCACTAGCACAGATACGCAGTATTTT

d_gene: TRBD1
v_gene: TRBV15
abundance: NA
j_gene: TRBJ2-7
CDR3aa: CATSFQTGDEQYF
CDR3nt: TGTGCCACCAGTTTTCAGACAGGGGACGAGCAGTACTTC

d_gene: TRBD2
v_gene: TRBV28
abundance: NA
j_gene: TRBJ2-1
CDR3aa: CASSPSSGSCYNEQFF
CDR3nt: TGTGCCAGCAGCCCTTCTAGCGGGAGTTGCTACAATGAGCAGTTCTTC

d_gene: NA
v_gene: TRBV9
abundance: NA
j_gene: TRBJ2-7
CDR3aa: CASSVDGYGEQYF
CDR3nt: TGTGCCAGCAGCGTAGATGGGTATGGCGAGCAGTACTTC

d_gene: NA
v_gene: TRBV20-1
abundance: NA
j_gene: TRBJ2-1
CDR3aa: CSARGTVHNEQFF
CDR3nt: TGCAGTGCTCGCGGGACCGTTCACAATGAGCAGTTCTTC

d_gene: TRBD2
v_gene: TRBV28
abundance: NA
j_gene: TRBJ2-1
CDR3aa: CAVASGGGEQFF
CDR3nt: TGTGCCGTGGCTAGCGGGGGCGGGGAGCAGTTCTTC

d_gene: NA
v_gene: TRBV27
abundance: NA
j_gene: TRBJ1-2
CDR3aa: CASTEVGGFGGYTF
CDR3nt: TGTGCCAGCACAGAGGTGGGCGGGTTTGGGGGCTACACCTTC

d_gene: NA
v_gene: TRBV11-2
abundance: NA
j_gene: TRBJ2-1
CDR3aa: CASSLERLAPYNEQFF
CDR3nt: TGTGCCAGCAGCTTAGAACGGCTAGCACCCTACAATGAGCAGTTCTTC

d_gene: TRBD1
v_gene: TRBV25-1
abundance: NA
j_gene: TRBJ1-2
CDR3aa: CASSEPNRGQRVYTF
CDR3nt: TGTGCCAGCAGTGAACCCAACAGGGGGCAACGAGTCTACACCTTC

d_gene: TRBD1
v_gene: TRBV6-2/TRBV6-3
abundance: once
j_gene: TRBJ1-5
CDR3aa: CAGRIGQGGGQPQHF
CDR3nt: TGTGCCGGCAGGATAGGACAGGGAGGGGGTCAGCCCCAGCATTTT

d_gene: NA
v_gene: TRBV10-3
abundance: few
j_gene: TRBJ1-6
CDR3aa: CATRRESYNSPLHF
CDR3nt: TGTGCCACCCGAAGGGAATCCTATAATTCACCCCTCCACTTT

d_gene: TRBD1
v_gene: TRBV27
abundance: once
j_gene: TRBJ2-5
CDR3aa: CASSLRGLSGQGRETQYF
CDR3nt: TGTGCCAGCAGTTTACGGGGCCTTTCGGGACAGGGTAGGGAGACCCAGTACTTC

d_gene: NA
v_gene: TRBV2
abundance: NA
j_gene: TRBJ2-4
CDR3aa: CASSQNIQYF
CDR3nt: TGTGCCAGCAGTCAGAACATTCAGTACTTC

d_gene: TRBD1
v_gene: TRBV3-1
abundance: few
j_gene: TRBJ1-2
CDR3aa: CASSQERGGQAKSGYTF
CDR3nt: TGTGCCAGCAGCCAAGAAAGGGGGGGACAGGCGAAGAGTGGCTACACCTTC

d_gene: TRBD2
v_gene: TRBV20-1
abundance: many
j_gene: TRBJ2-3
CDR3aa: CSARLTSGRDTQYF
CDR3nt: TGCAGTGCTAGATTGACTAGCGGGAGGGATACGCAGTATTTT

d_gene: TRBD2
v_gene: TRBV20-1
abundance: few
j_gene: TRBJ2-1
CDR3aa: CSAYSSTSGYNEQFF
CDR3nt: TGCAGTGCCTATTCTAGCACTAGCGGCTACAATGAGCAGTTCTTC

d_gene: TRBD2
v_gene: TRBV6-5
abundance: few
j_gene: TRBJ2-5
CDR3aa: CASSPLAGAFETQYF
CDR3nt: TGTGCCAGCAGTCCCCTAGCGGGAGCATTTGAGACCCAGTACTTC

d_gene: NA
v_gene: TRBV29-1
abundance: NA
j_gene: TRBJ1-2
CDR3aa: CSVVTQGGRGYTF
CDR3nt: TGCAGCGTTGTAACCCAAGGAGGACGTGGCTACACCTTC

d_gene: TRBD2
v_gene: TRBV5-1
abundance: NA
j_gene: TRBJ2-5
CDR3aa: CASSPLFAGDGTQYF
CDR3nt: TGCGCCAGCAGCCCGCTTTTCGCGGGGGACGGGACCCAGTACTTC

d_gene: NA
v_gene: TRBV12-3/TRBV12-4
abundance: NA
j_gene: TRBJ2-4
CDR3aa: CASSLGQVNIQYF
CDR3nt: TGTGCCAGCAGTTTAGGACAGGTAAACATTCAGTACTTC

d_gene: TRBD2
v_gene: TRBV9
abundance: NA
j_gene: TRBJ2-7
CDR3aa: CASSASGSGRSYEQYF
CDR3nt: TGTGCCAGCAGCGCCAGTGGTAGCGGGAGGTCCTACGAGCAGTACTTC

d_gene: TRBD1
v_gene: TRBV20-1
abundance: NA
j_gene: TRBJ2-6
CDR3aa: CSAFPGTAFTMTF
CDR3nt: TGCAGTGCTTTCCCCGGGACAGCATTTACCATGACTTTC

d_gene: NA
v_gene: TRBV5-1
abundance: few
j_gene: TRBJ2-3
CDR3aa: CASSLVAGNADTQYF
CDR3nt: TGCGCCAGCAGCTTGGTGGCGGGTAACGCAGATACGCAGTATTTT

d_gene: NA
v_gene: TRBV6-5
abundance: NA
j_gene: TRBJ2-6
CDR3aa: CASSYGVDSGANVLTF
CDR3nt: TGTGCCAGCAGTTACGGGGTCGATTCTGGGGCCAACGTCCTGACTTTC

d_gene: NA
v_gene: TRBV29-1
abundance: few
j_gene: TRBJ2-1
CDR3aa: CSVLYRYNDGQFF
CDR3nt: TGCAGCGTCCTATATCGGTACAATGACGGGCAGTTCTTC